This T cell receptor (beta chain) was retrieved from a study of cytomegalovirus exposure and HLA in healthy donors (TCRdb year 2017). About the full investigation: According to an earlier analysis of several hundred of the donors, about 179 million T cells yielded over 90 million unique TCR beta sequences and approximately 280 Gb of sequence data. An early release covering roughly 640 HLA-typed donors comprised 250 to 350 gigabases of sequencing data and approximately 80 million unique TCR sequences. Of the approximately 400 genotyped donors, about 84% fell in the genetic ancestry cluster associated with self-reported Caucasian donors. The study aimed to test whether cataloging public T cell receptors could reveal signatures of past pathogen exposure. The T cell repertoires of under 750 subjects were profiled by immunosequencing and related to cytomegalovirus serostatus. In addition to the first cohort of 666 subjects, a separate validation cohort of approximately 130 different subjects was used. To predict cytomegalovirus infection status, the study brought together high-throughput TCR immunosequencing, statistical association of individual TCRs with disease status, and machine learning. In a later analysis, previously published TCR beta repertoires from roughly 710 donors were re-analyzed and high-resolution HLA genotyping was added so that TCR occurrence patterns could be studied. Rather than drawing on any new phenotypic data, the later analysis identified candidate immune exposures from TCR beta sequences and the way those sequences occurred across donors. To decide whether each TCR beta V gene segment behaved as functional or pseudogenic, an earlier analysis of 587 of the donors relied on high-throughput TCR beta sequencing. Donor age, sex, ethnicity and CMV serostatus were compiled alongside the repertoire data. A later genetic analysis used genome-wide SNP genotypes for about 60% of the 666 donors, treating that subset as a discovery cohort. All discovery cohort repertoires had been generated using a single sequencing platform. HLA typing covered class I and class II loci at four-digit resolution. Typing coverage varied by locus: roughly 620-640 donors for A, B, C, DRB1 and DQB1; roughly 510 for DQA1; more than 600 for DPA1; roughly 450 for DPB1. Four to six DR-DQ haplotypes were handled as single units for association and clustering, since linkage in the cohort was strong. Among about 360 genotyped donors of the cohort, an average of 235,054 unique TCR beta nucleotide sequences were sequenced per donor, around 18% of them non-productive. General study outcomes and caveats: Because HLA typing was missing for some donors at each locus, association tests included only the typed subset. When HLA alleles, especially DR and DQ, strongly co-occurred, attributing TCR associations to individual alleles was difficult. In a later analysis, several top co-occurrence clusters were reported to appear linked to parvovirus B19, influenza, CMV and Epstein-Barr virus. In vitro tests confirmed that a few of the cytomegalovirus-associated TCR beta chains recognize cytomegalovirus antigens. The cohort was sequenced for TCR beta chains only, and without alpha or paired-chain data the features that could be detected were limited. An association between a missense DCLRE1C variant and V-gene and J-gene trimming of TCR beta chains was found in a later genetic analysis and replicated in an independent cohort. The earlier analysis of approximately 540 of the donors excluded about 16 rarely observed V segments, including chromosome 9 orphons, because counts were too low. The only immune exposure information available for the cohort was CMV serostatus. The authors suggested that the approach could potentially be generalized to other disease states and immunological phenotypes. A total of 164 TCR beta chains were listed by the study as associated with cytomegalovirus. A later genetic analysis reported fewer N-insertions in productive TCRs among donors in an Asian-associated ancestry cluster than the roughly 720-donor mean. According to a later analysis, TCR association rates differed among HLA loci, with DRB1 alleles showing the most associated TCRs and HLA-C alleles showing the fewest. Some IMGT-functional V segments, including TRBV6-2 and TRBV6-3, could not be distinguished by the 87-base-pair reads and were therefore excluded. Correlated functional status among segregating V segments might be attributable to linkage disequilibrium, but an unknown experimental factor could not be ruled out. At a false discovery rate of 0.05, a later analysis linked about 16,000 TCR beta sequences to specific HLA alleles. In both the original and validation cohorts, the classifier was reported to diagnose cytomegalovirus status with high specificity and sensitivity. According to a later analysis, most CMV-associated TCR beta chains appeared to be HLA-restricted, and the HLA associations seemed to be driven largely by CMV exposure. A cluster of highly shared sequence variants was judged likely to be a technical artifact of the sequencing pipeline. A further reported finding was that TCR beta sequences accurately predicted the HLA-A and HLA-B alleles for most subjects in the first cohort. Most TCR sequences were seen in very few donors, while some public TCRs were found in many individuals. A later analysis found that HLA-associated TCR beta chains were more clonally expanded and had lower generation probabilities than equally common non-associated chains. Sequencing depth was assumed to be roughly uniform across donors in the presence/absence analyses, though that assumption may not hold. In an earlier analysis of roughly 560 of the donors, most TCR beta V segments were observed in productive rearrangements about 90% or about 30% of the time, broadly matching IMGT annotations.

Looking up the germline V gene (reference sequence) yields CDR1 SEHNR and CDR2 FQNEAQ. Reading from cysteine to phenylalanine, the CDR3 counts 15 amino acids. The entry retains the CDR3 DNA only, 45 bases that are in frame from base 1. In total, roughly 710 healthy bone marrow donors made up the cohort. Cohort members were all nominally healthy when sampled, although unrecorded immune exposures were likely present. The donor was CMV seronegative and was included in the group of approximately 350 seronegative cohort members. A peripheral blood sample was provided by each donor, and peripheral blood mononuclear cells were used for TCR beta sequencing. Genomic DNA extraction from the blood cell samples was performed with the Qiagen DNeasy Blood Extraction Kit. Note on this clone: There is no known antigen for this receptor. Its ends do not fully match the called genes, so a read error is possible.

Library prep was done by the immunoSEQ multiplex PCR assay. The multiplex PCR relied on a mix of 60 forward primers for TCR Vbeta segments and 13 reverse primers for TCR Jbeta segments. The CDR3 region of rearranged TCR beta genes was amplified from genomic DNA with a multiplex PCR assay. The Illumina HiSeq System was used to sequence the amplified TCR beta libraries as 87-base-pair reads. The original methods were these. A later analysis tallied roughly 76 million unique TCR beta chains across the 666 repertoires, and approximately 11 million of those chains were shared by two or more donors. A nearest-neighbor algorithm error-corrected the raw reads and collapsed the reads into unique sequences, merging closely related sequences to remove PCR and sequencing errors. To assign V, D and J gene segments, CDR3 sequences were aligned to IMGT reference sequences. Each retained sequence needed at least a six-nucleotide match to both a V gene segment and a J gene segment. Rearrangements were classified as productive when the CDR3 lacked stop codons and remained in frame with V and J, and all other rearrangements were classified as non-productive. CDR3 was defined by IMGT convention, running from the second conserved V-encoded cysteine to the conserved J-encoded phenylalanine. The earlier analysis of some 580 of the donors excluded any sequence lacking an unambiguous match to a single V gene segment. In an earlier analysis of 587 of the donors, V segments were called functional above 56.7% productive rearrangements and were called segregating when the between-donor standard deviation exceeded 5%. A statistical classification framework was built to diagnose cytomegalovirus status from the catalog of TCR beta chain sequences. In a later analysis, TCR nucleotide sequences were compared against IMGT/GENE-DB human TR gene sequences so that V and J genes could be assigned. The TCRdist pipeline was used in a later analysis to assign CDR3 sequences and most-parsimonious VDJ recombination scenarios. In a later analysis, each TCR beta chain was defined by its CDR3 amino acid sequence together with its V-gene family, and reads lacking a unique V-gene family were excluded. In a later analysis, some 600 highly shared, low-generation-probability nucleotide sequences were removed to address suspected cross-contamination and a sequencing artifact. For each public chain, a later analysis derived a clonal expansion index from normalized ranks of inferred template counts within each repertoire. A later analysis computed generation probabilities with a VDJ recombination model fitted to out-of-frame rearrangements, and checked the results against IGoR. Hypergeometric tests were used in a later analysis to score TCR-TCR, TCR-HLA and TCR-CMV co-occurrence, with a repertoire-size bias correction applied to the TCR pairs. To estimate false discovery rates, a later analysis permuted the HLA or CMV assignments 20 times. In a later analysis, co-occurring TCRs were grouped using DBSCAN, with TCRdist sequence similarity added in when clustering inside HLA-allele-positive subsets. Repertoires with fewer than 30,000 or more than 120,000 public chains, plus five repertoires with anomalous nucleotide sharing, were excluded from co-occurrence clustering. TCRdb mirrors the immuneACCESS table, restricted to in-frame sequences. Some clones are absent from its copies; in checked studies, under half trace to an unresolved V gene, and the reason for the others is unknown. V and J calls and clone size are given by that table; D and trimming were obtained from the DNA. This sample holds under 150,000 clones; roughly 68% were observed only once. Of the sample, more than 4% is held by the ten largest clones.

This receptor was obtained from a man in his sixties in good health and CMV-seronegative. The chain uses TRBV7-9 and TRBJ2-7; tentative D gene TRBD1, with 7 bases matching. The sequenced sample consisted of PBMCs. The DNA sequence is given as TGTTCCAGCAGCTTGGACAGGAGGGGAATGAACGAGCAGTACTTC. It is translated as CSSSLDRRGMNEQYF.